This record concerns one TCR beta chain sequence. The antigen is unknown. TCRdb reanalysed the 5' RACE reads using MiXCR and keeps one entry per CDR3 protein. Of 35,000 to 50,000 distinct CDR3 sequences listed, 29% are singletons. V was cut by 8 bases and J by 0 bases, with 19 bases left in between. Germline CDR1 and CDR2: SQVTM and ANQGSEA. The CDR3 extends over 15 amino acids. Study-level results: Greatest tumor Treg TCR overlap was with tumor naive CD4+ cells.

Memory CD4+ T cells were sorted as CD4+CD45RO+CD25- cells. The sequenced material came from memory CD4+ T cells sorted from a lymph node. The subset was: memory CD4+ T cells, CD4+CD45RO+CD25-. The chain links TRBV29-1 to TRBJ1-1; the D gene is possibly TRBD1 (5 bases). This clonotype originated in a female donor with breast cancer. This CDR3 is CSIPGQSGLNTEAFF. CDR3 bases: TGCAGCATCCCGGGGCAATCGGGGTTGAACACTGAAGCTTTCTTT.